This record covers a single T cell receptor beta chain. Its antigen is not known. This specimen belongs to a study of cytomegalovirus exposure and HLA in healthy donors. Study results and caveats: Indistinguishable V segments, including TRBV6-2 and TRBV6-3, were excluded. Likely technical artifact: a cluster of highly shared sequence variants. Most TCR sequences showed up rarely, but some public TCRs showed up in many donors. Presence/absence analyses assumed roughly uniform sequencing depth across donors.

The germline CDR1 and CDR2 sequences are SGHTA and FQGTGA. V shed 4 bases, J shed 6 bases, and the junction held 7 bases outside the gene matches. CDR3 size: 15 residues. PCR primers comprised 60 Vbeta and 13 Jbeta primers. Data came from immunoSEQ multiplex PCR; TCRdb stores just in-frame clones and leaves some out. The table has some 200,000 clones, about 80% seen once. This TCR derives from a man aged 18 to 30 in good health and CMV-seronegative. Sequenced input: PBMCs. The chain carries TRBV7-3 and TRBJ2-1, with 9 bases matching TRBD2. The CDR3 bases are TGTGCCAGCAGCTCAACCGGGACTAGCAGCAATGAGCAGTTCTTC. This encodes CASSSTGTSSNEQFF.